The 25 T cell receptor beta chains reported below all come from one sample, sequenced in a study of CD8 T cells in Susac syndrome. The RNA input was about 0.5 to 1 ug, and it was reverse transcribed with random hexamers. In TCRdb, the immunoSEQ multiplex PCR reads were re-called with MiXCR into one record per CDR3 protein. Here the sample spans more than 200,000 distinct CDR3 sequences, roughly 95% being singletons. The specimen sequenced was CD4+ T cells from PBMCs. Every receptor here comes from a human donor with multiple sclerosis.

The chain combines TRBV2 with TRBJ2-1, with 9 bases that match TRBD2. Germline CDR1 reads SNHLY; CDR2 reads FYNNEI. This CDR3 contains 16 residues. Unmatched junction bases numbered 12, after V lost 8 bases and J lost 4 bases. CDR3 residues: CASQGGAGGLYNEQFF. CDR3 nucleotide sequence: TGTGCCAGCCAAGGAGGGGCGGGAGGGCTGTACAATGAGCAGTTCTTC.

The chain carries TRBV3-1 and TRBJ2-5, with 13 bases that match TRBD2. CDR3 length equals 17 residues. The germline V gene has CDR1 LGHDT and CDR2 YNNKEL (reference sequence). Trimming took 1 base from V and 5 from J; bases not matched to a gene: 7. The CDR3 DNA reads as TGTGCCAGCAGCCAAGTTACTAGCGGGGGGGCCGGGGAGACCCAGTACTTC. As protein: CASSQVTSGGAGETQYF.

The rearrangement links TRBV7-9 to TRBJ2-1; TRBD2 matches at 10 bases. The CDR3 has 17 residues. Trimming removed 1 base from V and 2 bases from J; junction bases left unmatched: 5. Per the germline V gene, CDR1 is SEHNR and CDR2 is FQNEAQ (reference sequence). CDR3 in DNA: TGTGCCAGCAGCTTAGATAGGACTAGCGGAGCCTACAATGAGCAGTTCTTC. It translates to CASSLDRTSGAYNEQFF.

The V and J genes are TRBV18 and TRBJ2-7, with TRBD1 matching over 8 bases. CDR1 is KGHSH, CDR2 LQKENI, per germline. This CDR3 contains 14 residues. J was trimmed by 1 base and V by 6 bases; bases with no gene match: 5. CDR3 region: CASSLGTGSYEQYF. The CDR3, as DNA: TGTGCCAGCTCCCTAGGGACAGGTTCCTACGAGCAGTACTTC.

The chain recombines TRBV14 with TRBJ2-5; no clear D gene. CDR1 is SGHDN, CDR2 FVKESK, per germline. The CDR3 length is 13 residues. Trimming removed 0 bases at V and 7 bases at J, with 9 bases between. The CDR3 loop reads CASSQDSSRTQYF. CDR3 DNA sequence: TGTGCCAGCAGCCAAGACTCATCGAGGACCCAGTACTTC.

The rearrangement links TRBV9 to TRBJ2-3, with a possible D match to TRBD2 (7 bases). Germline V CDR1 and CDR2: SGDLS, YYNGEE. V lost 4 bases and J lost 0, with 15 bases in between. The CDR3 runs 16 residues. The DNA of the CDR3 is TGTGCCAGCAGCTATAGGGGGGGTCTTAGCACAGATACGCAGTATTTT. Amino acid sequence: CASSYRGGLSTDTQYF.

The rearrangement links TRBV6-1 to TRBJ2-2, with 13 bases fitting TRBD2. With 3 bases clipped from V and 7 bases from J, the junction kept 5 bases outside the gene matches. The CDR3 covers 16 residues. Germline CDR1 MNHNS, CDR2 SASEGT. The CDR3 sequence: CASSDGLAGVGGELFF. CDR3 sequence (DNA): TGTGCCAGCAGTGACGGACTAGCGGGGGTAGGCGGGGAGCTGTTTTTT.

The rearrangement joins TRBV2 to TRBJ2-7; D unresolved. V was trimmed by 1 base and J by 3 bases, leaving 13 bases between them. Germline CDR1 reads SNHLY; CDR2 reads FYNNEI. This CDR3 spans 15 amino acids. The CDR3 DNA reads as TGTGCCAGCAGTGAAGGGTCCGGGCCGATCTACGAGCAGTACTTC. This sequence encodes CASSEGSGPIYEQYF.

This chain connects TRBV5-1 to TRBJ1-2; D is unclear. Germline V gives CDR1 SGHRS, CDR2 YFSETQ. CDR3 length equals 13 residues. Trimming removed 0 bases from V and 4 bases from J, with 7 bases in between. In DNA form, the CDR3 reads TGCGCCAGCAGCTTGGCCAGCCTCTATGGCTACACCTTC. Translating gives CASSLASLYGYTF.

CDR3 sequence reads: CSIGTAHEQYF. CDR3 nucleotide sequence: TGCAGCATTGGGACCGCCCACGAGCAGTACTTC. The J gene is TRBJ2-7, the V gene TRBV20-1, with D perhaps given as TRBD1 or TRBD2 (5 bases each). Germline V gives CDR1 DFQATT, CDR2 SNEGSKA (reference sequence). This CDR3 is built from 11 residues.

This chain uses TRBV20-1 with TRBJ2-5, with 8 nucleotides matching TRBD2. V trimming: 0 bases; J trimming: 5 bases; junction bases outside the gene matches: 14. Germline CDR1 DFQATT, CDR2 SNEGSKA (reference sequence). This CDR3 spans 17 amino acids. The CDR3 region is CSARDGSPAGVYETQYF. The CDR3, as DNA: TGCAGTGCTAGAGATGGTAGTCCAGCGGGAGTCTATGAGACCCAGTACTTC.

The chain carries TRBV21-1 and TRBJ2-3; no check of the table's D call, TRBD2, against the DNA was made. TRBV21-1 is labeled a pseudogene. The CDR3 spans 15 residues. The CDR3 loop reads CASSTWRGRADTQYF. CDR3 nucleotides: TGTGCCAGCAGCACCTGGAGGGGGAGGGCAGATACGCAGTATTTT.

The J gene is TRBJ1-1, the V gene TRBV7-9; 8 nucleotides line up with TRBD1. CDR1 is SEHNR and CDR2 is FQNEAQ in the germline V gene (reference sequence). CDR3 length: 15 residues. Losses at the gene ends were 4 bases for V and 5 bases for J; bases not matched to a gene: 9. CDR3 loop: CASSSPDRGRTEAFF. The CDR3 DNA reads TGTGCCAGCAGCTCACCCGACAGGGGAAGAACTGAAGCTTTCTTT.

The chain has TRBV15 and TRBJ1-1, with a weak D call TRBD1 (6 bases). Germline values: CDR1 LNHNV, CDR2 YYDKDF (reference sequence). The V end lost 0 bases, the J end lost 6 bases, and 14 bases lay between the germline ends. The CDR3 length is 15 residues. The CDR3 reads CATSRDPGGYSEAFF. Here the CDR3 DNA reads TGTGCCACCAGCAGAGACCCGGGGGGCTATTCTGAAGCTTTCTTT.

The chain couples TRBV10-3 to TRBJ2-3, with D possibly TRBD2 on 6 matching bases. V was cut by 3 bases and J by 0 bases, with 13 bases left in between. Germline assignment: CDR1 ENHRY and CDR2 SYGVKD. CDR3 length: 16 amino acids. CDR3 loop: CAISEGSGTSTDTQYF. Written as DNA, the CDR3 is TGTGCCATCAGTGAAGGCTCCGGGACTAGCACAGATACGCAGTATTTT.

The chain has TRBV6-1 and TRBJ2-1; possibly TRBD1 or TRBD2 for D (5 bases each). V lost 0 bases and J lost 4, with 13 bases in between. CDR1 and CDR2 from the germline V gene are MNHNS and SASEGT. This CDR3 is built from 16 residues. The CDR3 DNA reads TGTGCCAGCAGTGAAGCTCGGGGCAGGGTATACAATGAGCAGTTCTTC. Amino acids: CASSEARGRVYNEQFF.

This chain joins TRBV4-1 and TRBJ2-1; possibly TRBD1 for D (5 bases). CDR3 length: 14 amino acids. Germline values: CDR1 MGHRA, CDR2 YSYEKL. Deletions cut 0 bases from V and 3 bases from J, with 6 bases between. CDR3 loop: CASSQDTGYNEQFF. The CDR3 bases are TGCGCCAGCAGCCAAGATACAGGCTACAATGAGCAGTTCTTC.

The table lists this clonotype with a count of one. The chain carries TRBV16 and TRBJ1-1, with D maybe TRBD1 (5 bases). V shed 3 bases and J shed 7 bases, with 15 bases lying between them. This CDR3 comprises 14 residues. Germline assignment: CDR1 KGHSY and CDR2 FQNENV. CDR3 nucleotide sequence: TGTGCCAGCAGCCACCTCGAGGGGAAAGGTGAAGCTTTCTTT. This translates into CASSHLEGKGEAFF.

The gene calls are TRBV7-9 and TRBJ2-3; 7 bases are a match to TRBD2. J lost 4 bases, V lost 11 bases, and 9 bases had no gene match. This CDR3 is built from 13 residues. Germline V lookup: CDR1 SEHNR, CDR2 FQNEAQ (reference sequence). The CDR3 DNA reads TGTGCCCCCGGGGAGGGAAGGGCAGATACGCAGTATTTT. Amino acids: CAPGEGRADTQYF.

The rearrangement uses TRBV10-3 and TRBJ2-5, with 8 positions matching TRBD2. CDR1 ENHRY and CDR2 SYGVKD come from the germline V gene. J was trimmed by 5 bases and V by 1 base; bases with no gene match: 9. The CDR3 runs 16 residues. CDR3 nucleotide sequence: TGTGCCATCAGTGAGTTGACGGGAGGGCCTCAGGAGACCCAGTACTTC. This encodes CAISELTGGPQETQYF.

V and J are TRBV5-6 and TRBJ1-4; no definite D call. Trimming stripped 0 bases from V and 5 bases from J, with 11 bases between. Looked up from germline, CDR1 is SGHDT and CDR2 is YYEEEE. This CDR3 contains 15 residues. The CDR3 DNA reads as TGTGCCAGCAGCTTGGCACCCAGCGGGAATGAAAAACTGTTTTTT. Translation gives CASSLAPSGNEKLFF. Full variable domain (rest looked up from reference TRBV5-6 and TRBJ1-4): DAGVTQSPTHLIKTRGQQVTLRCSPKSGHDTVSWYQQALGQGPQFIFQYYEEEERQRGNFPDRFSGHQFPNYSSELNVNALLLGDSALYLCASSLAPSGNEKLFFGSGTQLSVL.

The chain is built from TRBV20-1 and TRBJ1-5, with D hard to call. Between the trimmed V and J ends, which lost 0 bases and 0 bases, there was a span of 6 bases. CDR1 and CDR2 from the germline V gene are DFQATT and SNEGSKA (reference sequence). This CDR3 comprises 14 residues. The CDR3 protein is CSARDENSNQPQHF. Written as DNA, the CDR3 is TGCAGTGCTAGAGACGAGAATAGCAATCAGCCCCAGCATTTT.

This sequence joins TRBV6-5 and TRBJ2-5; D not resolved. Germline V gene lookup returns CDR1 MNHEY and CDR2 SVGAGI. V lost 6 bases to trimming and J lost 2 bases, with 13 bases between them. The CDR3 consists of 14 residues. CDR3 sequence reads: CASSGRTPQETQYF. The CDR3 DNA sequence: TGTGCCAGCAGCGGCCGAACACCACAAGAGACCCAGTACTTC.

The genes are TRBV6-2 or TRBV6-3 and TRBJ2-1; the match to TRBD1 covers 9 bases. The CDR3 loop spans 17 amino acids. Germline CDR1 MNHEY, CDR2 SVGEGT. V trimming: 2 bases; J trimming: 7 bases; junction bases outside the gene matches: 12. The DNA for the CDR3 is TGTGCCAGCAGTTACGGGGTGTCCGGACAGGGGCGGAATGAGCAGTTCTTC. Its translation is CASSYGVSGQGRNEQFF.

This clonotype showed up just once. This chain connects TRBV20-1 to TRBJ1-1; no clear D. The CDR3 covers 12 residues. Germline assignment: CDR1 DFQATT and CDR2 SNEGSKA (reference sequence). Deletions cut 6 bases from V and 1 base from J, with 9 bases between. CDR3 nucleotide sequence: TGCAGTGCCCCACGGGAGAACACTGAAGCTTTCTTT. This gives the protein CSAPRENTEAFF.